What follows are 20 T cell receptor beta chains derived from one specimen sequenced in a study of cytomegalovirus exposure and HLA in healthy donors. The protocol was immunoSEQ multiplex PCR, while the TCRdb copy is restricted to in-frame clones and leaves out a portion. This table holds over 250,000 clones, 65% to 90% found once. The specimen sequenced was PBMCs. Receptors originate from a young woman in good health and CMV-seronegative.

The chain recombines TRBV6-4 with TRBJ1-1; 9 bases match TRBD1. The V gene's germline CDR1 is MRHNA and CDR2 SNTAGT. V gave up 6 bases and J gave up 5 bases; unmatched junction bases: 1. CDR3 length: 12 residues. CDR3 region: CASRTGGTEAFF. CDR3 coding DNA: TGTGCCAGCAGGACAGGGGGAACTGAAGCTTTCTTT.

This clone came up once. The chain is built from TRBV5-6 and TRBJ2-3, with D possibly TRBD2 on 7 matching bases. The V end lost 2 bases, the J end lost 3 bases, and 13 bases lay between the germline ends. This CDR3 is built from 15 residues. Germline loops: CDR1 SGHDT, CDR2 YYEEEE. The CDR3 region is CASSFWGGRTDTQYF. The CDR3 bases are TGTGCCAGCAGCTTTTGGGGGGGCCGAACAGATACGCAGTATTTT.

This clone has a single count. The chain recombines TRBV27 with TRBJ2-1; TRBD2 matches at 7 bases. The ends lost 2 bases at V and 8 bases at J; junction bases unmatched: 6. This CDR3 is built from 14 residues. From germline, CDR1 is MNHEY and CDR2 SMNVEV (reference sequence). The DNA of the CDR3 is TGTGCCAGCAGTTTAAGACTAGCTGGCGATGAGCAGTTCTTC. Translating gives CASSLRLAGDEQFF.

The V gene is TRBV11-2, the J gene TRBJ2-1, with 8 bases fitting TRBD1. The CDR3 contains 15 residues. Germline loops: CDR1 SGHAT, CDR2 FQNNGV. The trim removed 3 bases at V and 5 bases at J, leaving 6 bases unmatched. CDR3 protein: CASSLTGETDNEQFF. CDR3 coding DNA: TGTGCCAGCAGCTTGACAGGGGAAACGGACAATGAGCAGTTCTTC.

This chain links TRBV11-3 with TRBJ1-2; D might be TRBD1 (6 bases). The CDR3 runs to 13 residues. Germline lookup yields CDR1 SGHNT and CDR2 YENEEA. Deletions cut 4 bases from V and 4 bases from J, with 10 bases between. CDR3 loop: CASSSDSLYGYTF. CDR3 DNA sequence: TGTGCCAGCAGCTCGGACAGCCTCTATGGCTACACCTTC.

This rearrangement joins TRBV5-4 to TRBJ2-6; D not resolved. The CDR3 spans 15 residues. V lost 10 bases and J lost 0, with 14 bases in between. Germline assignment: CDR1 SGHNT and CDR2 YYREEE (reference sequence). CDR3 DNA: TGTGCCCGTGGTCGGGTCGGCTCTGGGGCCAACGTCCTGACTTTC. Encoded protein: CARGRVGSGANVLTF. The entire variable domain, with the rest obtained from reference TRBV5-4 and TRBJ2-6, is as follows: ETGVTQSPTHLIKTRGQQVTLRCSSQSGHNTVSWYQQALGQGPQFIFQYYREEENGRGNFPPRFSGLQFPNYSSELNVNALELDDSALYLCARGRVGSGANVLTFGAGSRLTVL.

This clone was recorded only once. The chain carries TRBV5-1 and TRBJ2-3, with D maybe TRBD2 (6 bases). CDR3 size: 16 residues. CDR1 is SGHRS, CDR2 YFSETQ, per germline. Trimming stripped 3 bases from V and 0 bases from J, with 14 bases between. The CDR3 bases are TGCGCCAGCAGCTCCATCAGCGGGTCTAGCACAGATACGCAGTATTTT. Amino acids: CASSSISGSSTDTQYF. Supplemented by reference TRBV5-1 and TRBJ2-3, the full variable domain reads KAGVTQTPRYLIKTRGQQVTLSCSPISGHRSVSWYQQTPGQGLQFLFEYFSETQRNKGNFPGRFSGRQFSNSRSEMNVSTLELGDSALYLCASSSISGSSTDTQYFGPGTRLTVL.

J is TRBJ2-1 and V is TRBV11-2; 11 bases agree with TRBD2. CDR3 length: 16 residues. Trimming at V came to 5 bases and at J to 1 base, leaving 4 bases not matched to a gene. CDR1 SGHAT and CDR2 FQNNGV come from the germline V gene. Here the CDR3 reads CASSPIAGGSYNEQFF. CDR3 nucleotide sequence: TGTGCCAGCAGCCCTATAGCGGGGGGGTCCTACAATGAGCAGTTCTTC.

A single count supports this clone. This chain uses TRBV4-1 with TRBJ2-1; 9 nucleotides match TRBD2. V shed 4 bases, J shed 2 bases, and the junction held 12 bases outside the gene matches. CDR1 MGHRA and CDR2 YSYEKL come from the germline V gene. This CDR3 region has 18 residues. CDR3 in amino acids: CASSPRLTLAGPYNEQFF. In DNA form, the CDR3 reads TGCGCCAGCAGCCCCCGCCTGACACTAGCGGGTCCCTACAATGAGCAGTTCTTC.

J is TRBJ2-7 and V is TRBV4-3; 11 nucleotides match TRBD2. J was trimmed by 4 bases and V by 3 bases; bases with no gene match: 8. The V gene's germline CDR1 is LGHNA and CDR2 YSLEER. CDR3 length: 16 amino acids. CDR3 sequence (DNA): TGCGCCAGCAGCCAGAGCACCACTAGCGGGGGTTACGAGCAGTACTTC. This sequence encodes CASSQSTTSGGYEQYF.

In DNA, the CDR3 is TGTGCCAGCAGTCTCCCTGGGGAGGGGGCAGATACGCAGTATTTT. It specifies CASSLPGEGADTQYF. The V gene is TRBV28, the J gene TRBJ2-3; D is perhaps TRBD2 (7 bases). Trimming stripped 5 bases from V and 4 bases from J, with 16 bases between. The germline gives CDR1 MDHEN, CDR2 SYDVKM. The CDR3 length is 15 residues.

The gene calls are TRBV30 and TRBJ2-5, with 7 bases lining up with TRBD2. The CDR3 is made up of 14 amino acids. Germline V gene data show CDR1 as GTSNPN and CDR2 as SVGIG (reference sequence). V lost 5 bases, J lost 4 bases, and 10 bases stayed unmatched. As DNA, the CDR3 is TGTGCCTGGGGAGAGACTAGCTGGGCAGAGACCCAGTACTTC. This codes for CAWGETSWAETQYF.

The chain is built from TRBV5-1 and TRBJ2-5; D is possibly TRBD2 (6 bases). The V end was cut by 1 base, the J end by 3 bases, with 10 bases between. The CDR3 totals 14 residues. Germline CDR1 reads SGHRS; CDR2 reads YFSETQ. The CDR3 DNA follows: TGCGCCAGCAGCTTGATGACTAGTGAAGAGACCCAGTACTTC. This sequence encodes CASSLMTSEETQYF.

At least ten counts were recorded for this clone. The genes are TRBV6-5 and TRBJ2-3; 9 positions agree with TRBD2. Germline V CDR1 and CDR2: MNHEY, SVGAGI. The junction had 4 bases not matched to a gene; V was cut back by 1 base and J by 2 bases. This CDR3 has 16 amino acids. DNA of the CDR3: TGTGCCAGCAGTTACTGGCTAGCGGGGCCCACAGATACGCAGTATTTT. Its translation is CASSYWLAGPTDTQYF.

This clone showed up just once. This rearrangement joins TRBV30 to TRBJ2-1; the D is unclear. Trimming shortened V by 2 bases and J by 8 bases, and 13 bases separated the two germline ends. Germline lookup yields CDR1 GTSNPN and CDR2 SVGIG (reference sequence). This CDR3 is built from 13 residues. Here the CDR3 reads CAWSTPPIDEQFF. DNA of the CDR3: TGTGCCTGGAGTACTCCCCCGATCGATGAGCAGTTCTTC. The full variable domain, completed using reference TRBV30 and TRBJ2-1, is SQTIHQWPATLVQPVGSPLSLECTVEGTSNPNLYWYRQAAGRGLQLLFYSVGIGQISSEVPQNLSASRPQDRQFILSSKKLLLSDSGFYLCAWSTPPIDEQFFGPGTRLTVL.

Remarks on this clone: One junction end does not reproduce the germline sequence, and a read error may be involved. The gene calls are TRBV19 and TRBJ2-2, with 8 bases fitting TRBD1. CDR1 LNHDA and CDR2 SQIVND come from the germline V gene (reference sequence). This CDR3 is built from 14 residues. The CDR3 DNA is TGTGCCAGTACTATAACAGGGGGATCCGGGGAGCTGTTTTTT. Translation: CASTITGGSGELFF.

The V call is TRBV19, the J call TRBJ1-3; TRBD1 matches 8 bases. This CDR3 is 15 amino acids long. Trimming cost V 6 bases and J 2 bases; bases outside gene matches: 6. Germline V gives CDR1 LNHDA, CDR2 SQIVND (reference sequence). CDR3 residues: CASREGTGAGNTIYF. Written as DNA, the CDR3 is TGTGCCAGTAGGGAAGGGACAGGCGCTGGAAACACCATATATTTT.

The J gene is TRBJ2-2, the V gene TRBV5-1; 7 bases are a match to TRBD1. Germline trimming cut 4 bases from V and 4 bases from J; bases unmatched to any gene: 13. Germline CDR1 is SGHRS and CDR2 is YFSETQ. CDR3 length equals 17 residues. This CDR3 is CASSRTPGQSRTGELFF. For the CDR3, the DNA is TGCGCCAGCAGCCGAACTCCGGGACAGAGCCGCACCGGGGAGCTGTTTTTT.

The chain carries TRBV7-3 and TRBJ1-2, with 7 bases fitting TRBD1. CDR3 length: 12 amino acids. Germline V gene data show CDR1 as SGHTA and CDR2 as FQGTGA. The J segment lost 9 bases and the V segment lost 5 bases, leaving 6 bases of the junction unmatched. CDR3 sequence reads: CASSDLTGRYTF. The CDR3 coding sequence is TGTGCCAGCAGCGACCTGACAGGGCGCTACACCTTC.

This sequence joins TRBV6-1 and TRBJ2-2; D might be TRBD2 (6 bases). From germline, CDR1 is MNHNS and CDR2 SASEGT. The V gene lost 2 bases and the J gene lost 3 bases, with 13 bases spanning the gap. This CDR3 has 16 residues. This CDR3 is CASSEWRDSYTGELFF. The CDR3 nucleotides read TGTGCCAGCAGTGAATGGAGGGACTCATACACCGGGGAGCTGTTTTTT.